One T cell receptor (beta chain) is described in this entry. The antigen it binds to is not known. There are no base qualities to consult, and no much larger clone falls within one base. Interpreted using the paper, the treatment or condition label stands for: live attenuated yellow fever vaccine strain. Two biological replicates of bulk PBMCs were collected at each blood-draw timepoint. A standard Ficoll-Paque protocol was used to isolate PBMCs from peripheral blood. TriZol was used to extract RNA from bulk PBMCs, from CD4 and CD8 fractions, and from dextramer-positive and dextramer-negative fractions. V trim: 9 bases; J trim: 3 bases; unmatched bases: 10. Via the germline V gene, CDR1 is MNHEY and CDR2 SVGEGT. The cysteine opens and the phenylalanine closes a CDR3 of 14 amino acids. Only the CDR3 part of the read is kept: 42 bases, read in frame from the first base. This sample stems from a study of T cells after yellow fever vaccination (dated 2019 in TCRdb). With respect to the entire study: The SMART-Seq v4 Ultra Low Input RNA kit was used to prepare libraries from fractions with low cell numbers. Two healthy male donors, one aged 18 to 30 and one aged 30 to 40 years, made up the cohort. To track T-cell clones before and after primary and booster YFV17D yellow fever vaccination, bulk TCR alpha and beta repertoires were sequenced longitudinally. Blood samples were taken at several timepoints before and after primary and secondary immunization, and bulk PBMC replicates and cell subsets were isolated.

Beyond this particular receptor, the publication reports: Computational filtering was required because FACS-sorted repertoires could contain abundant contaminating clonotypes from the bulk population. Most clones expanded after primary vaccination (almost 98% of CD4 and 88% of CD8) were re-detected after the booster, suggesting that broad memory maintenance occurred. A small fraction of clonotypes appeared in both the CD4 and CD8 compartments, likely as a result of convergent recombination. Because the study included only a couple of donors, the extent to which the findings can be generalized is limited. The secondary T-cell response was found to be weaker but faster than the primary response, with a peak reached on day 5 rather than on day 15.

Synthesis of TCR cDNA relied on 5'RACE template switching, a step that introduced a universal primer site along with unique molecular identifiers. Priming for cDNA synthesis came from both the TCR alpha and TCR beta constant segments. Library amplification used two PCR steps, and the second PCR step added sample barcodes and sequencing adapters. Sequencing of libraries was done on Illumina HiSeq 2500 (2x100 bp) or NovaSeq (2x150 bp). The study's own analysis went as follows. MIGEC handled demultiplexing of reads and collapsing into UMI consensus sequences, while MiXCR performed V(D)J alignment. Vaccine-responding clonotypes were identified with edgeR using replicate PBMC samples, with FDR below 0.01 and a log2 fold change above 5 up to day 15 being required. Each bulk clonotype was labeled CD4 or CD8 based on which sequenced repertoire, CD4 or CD8, contained the clonotype at higher abundance. Using fastp trimming at Q25 and MiXCR clonotype assembly, TCRdb reanalyzed the public sequencing data and kept in-frame beta chains. For every CDR3 protein sequence, its rows merge into one entry that carries the most common genes and DNA. TCRdb's processing, not the study's, gives the V and J calls here. In this sample the table shows a few hundred thousand distinct CDR3 sequences, roughly 11% of which occur a single time. Clones ranked in the top ten supply roughly a sixth of the sample.

Sequences were derived from PBMCs, sampled on the day of the first yellow fever vaccination. The sequence was obtained from a man between 18 and 35 years old who received the YFV17D yellow fever vaccine. The chain links TRBV6-2 or TRBV6-3 with TRBJ1-1; TRBD1 matches 7 bases in the middle. The CDR3 region reads CARKDDREDTEAFF. The sequenced DNA: TGTGCCAGGAAAGACGACAGGGAGGACACTGAAGCTTTCTTT.